This T cell receptor beta chain was sequenced in a study of CD8 T cells in ankylosing spondylitis. This clonotype was seen once. The CDR3 runs to 16 residues. V was trimmed by 6 bases and J by 2 bases, leaving 17 bases between them. Germline V gene lookup returns CDR1 SEHNR and CDR2 FQNEAQ (reference sequence). TCRdb called the 5' RACE reads again in MiXCR, with one record for every CDR3 protein. Here the sample spans around 340,000 distinct CDR3 sequences, roughly 20% being singletons. The receptor's source is a male donor with ankylosing spondylitis or in good health (not recorded which). The chain combines TRBV7-9 with TRBJ2-1; unclear D gene. Specimen: blood, either unsorted or a sorted T cell fraction (not recorded which). This CDR3 reads CASSSSTEKTYNEQFF. The DNA for the CDR3 is TGTGCCAGCAGTTCCTCGACGGAAAAAACCTACAATGAGCAGTTCTTC.